Given below is one TCR beta chain in context. After removal of 4 bases from V and 11 bases from J, the junction contained 8 bases not matched to a gene. The CDR3 is 13 residues long. This entry comes from a study of blood T cell repertoires in COVID-19. TCRdb keeps only in-frame clones here, not all; method: immunoSEQ multiplex PCR. Of 150,000 to 200,000 clones listed, 60% to 80% are singletons. The sequence was obtained from a man aged 65 to 85 with acute or convalescent COVID-19. The rearrangement joins TRBV12-3 or TRBV12-4 to TRBJ1-1; 9 bases agree with TRBD1. The sample was peripheral blood. The CDR3 sequence is CASSSGTGSDAFF. The CDR3 DNA reads as TGTGCCAGCAGTTCAGGGACAGGGAGTGATGCTTTCTTT.